The entry that follows covers one T cell receptor beta chain sequence. This record belongs to a study of blood T cell repertoires in COVID-19. The data were produced by immunoSEQ multiplex PCR, yet TCRdb's version contains in-frame clones alone and is incomplete. This sample has about 380,000 clones, with 87% found just once. Germline-derived CDR1 and CDR2 are SGHRS and YFSETQ. The CDR3 has 19 residues. V shed 1 base and J 0 bases; nucleotides not matched to a gene: 8. Sequencing input: PBMCs or T cells enriched from blood (not recorded which). V and J are TRBV5-1 and TRBJ2-5, with 14 nucleotides matching TRBD2. This receptor was taken from a man aged 25-45 years who had recovered from COVID-19. Written as DNA, the CDR3 is TGCGCCAGCAGCTTGAACCCCGGACTAGCGGGGGGATACCAAGAGACCCAGTACTTC. Translating it yields CASSLNPGLAGGYQETQYF.